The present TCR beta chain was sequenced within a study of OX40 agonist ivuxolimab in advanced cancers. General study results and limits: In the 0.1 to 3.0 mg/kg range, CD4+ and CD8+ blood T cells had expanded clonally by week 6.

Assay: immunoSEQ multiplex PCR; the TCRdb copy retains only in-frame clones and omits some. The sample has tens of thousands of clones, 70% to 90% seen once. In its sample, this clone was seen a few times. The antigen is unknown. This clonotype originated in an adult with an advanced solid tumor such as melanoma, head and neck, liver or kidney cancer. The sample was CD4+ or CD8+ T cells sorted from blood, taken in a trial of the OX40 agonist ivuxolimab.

The CDR3 region is CASRQSSGNTIYF. The CDR3 DNA sequence: TGTGCCAGCAGACAGAGCTCTGGAAACACCATATATTTT. The genes are TRBV2 and TRBJ1-3; D is unclear. CDR1 SNHLY and CDR2 FYNNEI come from the germline V gene. V lost 6 bases, J lost 0 bases, and 6 bases lay in between. The CDR3 consists of 13 residues.